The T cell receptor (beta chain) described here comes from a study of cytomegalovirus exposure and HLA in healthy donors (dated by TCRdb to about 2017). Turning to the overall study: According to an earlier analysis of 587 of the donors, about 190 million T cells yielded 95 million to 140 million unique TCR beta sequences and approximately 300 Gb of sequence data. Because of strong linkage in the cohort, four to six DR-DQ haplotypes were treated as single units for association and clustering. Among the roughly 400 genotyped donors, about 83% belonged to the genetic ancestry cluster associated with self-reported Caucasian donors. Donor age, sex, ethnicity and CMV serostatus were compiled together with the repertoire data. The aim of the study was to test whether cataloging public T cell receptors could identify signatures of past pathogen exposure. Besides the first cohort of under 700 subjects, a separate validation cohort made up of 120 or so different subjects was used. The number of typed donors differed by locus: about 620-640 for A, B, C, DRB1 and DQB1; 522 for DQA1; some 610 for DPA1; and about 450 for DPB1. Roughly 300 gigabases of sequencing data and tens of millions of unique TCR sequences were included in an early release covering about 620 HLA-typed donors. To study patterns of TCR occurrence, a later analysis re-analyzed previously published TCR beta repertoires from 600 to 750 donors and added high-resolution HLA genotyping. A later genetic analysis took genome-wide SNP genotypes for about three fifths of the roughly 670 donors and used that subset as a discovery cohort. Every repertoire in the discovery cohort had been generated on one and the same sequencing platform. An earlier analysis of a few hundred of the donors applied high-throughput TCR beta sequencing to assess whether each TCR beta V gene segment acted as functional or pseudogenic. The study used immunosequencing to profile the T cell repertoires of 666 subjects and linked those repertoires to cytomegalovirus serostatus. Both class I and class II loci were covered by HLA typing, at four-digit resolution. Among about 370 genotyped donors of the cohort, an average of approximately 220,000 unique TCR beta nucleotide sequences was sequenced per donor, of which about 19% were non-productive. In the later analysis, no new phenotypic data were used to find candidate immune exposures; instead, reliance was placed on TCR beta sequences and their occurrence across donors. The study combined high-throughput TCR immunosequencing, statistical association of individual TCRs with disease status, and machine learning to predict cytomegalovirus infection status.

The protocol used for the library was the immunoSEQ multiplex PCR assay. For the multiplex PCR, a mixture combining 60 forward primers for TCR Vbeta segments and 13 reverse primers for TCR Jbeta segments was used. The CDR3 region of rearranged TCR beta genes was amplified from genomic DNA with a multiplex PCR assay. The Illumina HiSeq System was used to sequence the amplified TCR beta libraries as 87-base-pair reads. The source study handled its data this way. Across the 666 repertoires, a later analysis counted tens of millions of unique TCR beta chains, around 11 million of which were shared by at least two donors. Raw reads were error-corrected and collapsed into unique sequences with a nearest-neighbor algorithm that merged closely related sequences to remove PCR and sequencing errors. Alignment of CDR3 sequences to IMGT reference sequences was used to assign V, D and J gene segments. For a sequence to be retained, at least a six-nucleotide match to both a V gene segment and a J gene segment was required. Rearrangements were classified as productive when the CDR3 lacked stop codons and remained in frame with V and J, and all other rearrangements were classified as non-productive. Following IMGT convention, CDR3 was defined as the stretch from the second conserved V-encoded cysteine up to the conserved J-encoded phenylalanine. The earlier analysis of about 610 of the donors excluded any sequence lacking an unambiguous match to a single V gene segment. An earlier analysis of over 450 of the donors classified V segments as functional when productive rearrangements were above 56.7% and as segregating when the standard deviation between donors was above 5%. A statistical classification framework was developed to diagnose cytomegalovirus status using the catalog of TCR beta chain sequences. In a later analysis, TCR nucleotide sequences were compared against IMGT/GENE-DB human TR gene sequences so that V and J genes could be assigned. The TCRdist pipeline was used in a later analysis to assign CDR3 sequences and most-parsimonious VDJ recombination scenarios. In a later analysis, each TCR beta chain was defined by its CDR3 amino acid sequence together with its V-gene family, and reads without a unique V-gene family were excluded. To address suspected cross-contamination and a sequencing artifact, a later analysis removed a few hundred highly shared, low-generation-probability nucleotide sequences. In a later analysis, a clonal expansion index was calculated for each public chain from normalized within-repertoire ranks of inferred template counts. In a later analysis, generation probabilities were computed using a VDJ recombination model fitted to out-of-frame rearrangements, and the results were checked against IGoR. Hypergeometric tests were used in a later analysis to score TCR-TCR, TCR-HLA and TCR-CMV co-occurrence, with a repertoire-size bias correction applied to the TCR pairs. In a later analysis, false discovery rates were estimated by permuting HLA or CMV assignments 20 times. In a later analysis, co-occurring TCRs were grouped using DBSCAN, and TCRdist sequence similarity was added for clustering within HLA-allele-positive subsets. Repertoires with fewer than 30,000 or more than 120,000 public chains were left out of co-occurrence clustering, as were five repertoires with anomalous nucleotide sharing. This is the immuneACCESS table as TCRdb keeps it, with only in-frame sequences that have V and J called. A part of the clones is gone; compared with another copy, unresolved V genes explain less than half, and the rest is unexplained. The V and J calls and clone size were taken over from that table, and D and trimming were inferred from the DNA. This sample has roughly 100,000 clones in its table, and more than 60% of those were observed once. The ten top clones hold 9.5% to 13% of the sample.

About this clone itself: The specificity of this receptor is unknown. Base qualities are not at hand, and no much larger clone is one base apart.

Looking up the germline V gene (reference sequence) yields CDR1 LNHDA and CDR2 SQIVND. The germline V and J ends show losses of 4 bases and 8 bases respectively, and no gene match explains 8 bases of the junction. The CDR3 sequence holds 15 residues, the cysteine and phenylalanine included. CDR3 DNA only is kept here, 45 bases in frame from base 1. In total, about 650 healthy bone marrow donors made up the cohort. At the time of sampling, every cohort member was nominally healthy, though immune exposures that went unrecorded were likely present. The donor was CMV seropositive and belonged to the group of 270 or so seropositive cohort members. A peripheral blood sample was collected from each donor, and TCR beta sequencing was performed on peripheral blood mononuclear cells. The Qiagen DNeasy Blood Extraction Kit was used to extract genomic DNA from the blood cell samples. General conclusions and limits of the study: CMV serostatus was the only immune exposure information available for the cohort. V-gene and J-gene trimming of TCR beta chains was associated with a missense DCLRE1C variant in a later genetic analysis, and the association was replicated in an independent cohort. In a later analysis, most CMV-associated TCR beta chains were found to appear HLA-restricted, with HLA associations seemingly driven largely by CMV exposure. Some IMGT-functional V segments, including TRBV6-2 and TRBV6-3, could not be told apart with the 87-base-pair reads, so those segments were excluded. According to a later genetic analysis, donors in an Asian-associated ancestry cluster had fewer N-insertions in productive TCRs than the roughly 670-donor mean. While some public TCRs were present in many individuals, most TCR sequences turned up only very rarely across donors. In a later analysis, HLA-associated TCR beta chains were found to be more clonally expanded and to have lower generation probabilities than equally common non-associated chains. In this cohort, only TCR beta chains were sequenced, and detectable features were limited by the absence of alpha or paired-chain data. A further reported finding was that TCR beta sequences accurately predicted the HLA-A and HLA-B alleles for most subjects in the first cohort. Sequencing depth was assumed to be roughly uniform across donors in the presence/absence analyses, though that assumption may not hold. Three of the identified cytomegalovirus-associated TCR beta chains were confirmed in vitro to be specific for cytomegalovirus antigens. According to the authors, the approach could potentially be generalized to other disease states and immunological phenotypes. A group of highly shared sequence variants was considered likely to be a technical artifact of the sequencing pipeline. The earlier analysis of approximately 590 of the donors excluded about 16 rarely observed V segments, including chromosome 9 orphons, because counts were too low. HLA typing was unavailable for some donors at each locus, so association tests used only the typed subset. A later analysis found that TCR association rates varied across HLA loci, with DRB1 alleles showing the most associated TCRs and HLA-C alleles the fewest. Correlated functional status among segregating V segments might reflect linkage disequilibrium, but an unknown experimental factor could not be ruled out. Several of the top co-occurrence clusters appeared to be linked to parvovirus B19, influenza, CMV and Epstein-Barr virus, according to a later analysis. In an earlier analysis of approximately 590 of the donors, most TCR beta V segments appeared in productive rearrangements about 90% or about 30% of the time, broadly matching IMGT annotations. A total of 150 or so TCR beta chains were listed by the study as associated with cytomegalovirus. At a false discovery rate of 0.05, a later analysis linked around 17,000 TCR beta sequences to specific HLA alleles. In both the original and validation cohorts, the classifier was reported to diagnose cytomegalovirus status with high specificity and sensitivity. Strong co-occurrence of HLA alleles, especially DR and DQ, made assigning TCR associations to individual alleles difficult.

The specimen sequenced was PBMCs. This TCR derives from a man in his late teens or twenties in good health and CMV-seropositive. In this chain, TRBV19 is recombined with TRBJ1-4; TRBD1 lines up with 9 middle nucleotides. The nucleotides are TGTGCCAGTAGTACACCGGGACAGGGCCACGAAAAACTGTTTTTT. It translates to CASSTPGQGHEKLFF.